This TCR delta chain was sequenced in a study of Vδ1+ human thymocytes. Overall study findings and caveats: Thymic TRG and TRD repertoires appeared highly polyclonal. The authors advised highly purified populations and single-cell validation. Thymic delta-chain repertoires held approximately 19% Vdelta2 sequences and few Vdelta3, despite high sort purity.

The template was reverse-transcribed extracted RNA. Pooled V-gene forward primers with one constant-region reverse primer generated the CDR3 amplicons by multiplex PCR. TCRdb re-called the multiplex PCR reads through CATT. This table has 80,000 or so delta-chain clones, around 35% appearing once. Trimming took 2 bases from V and 5 from J; bases not matched to a gene: 22. The CDR3 runs 21 residues. The germline V gene encodes CDR1 TSWWSYY and CDR2 QGS. The table lists this clone with a few counts. What it recognizes is unknown. The sequence was obtained from a boy in the first two years of life who had congenital heart surgery. The V and J genes are TRDV1 and TRDJ1; TRDD3 agrees at 11 bases. Specimen: Vdelta1+ gamma-delta thymocytes from the thymus. Subset denoted: FACS-sorted CD3+ TCRalphabeta- TCRVdelta1+ TCRVdelta2- thymocytes. CDR3 protein: CALGEVGSFPQYWGIVDKLIF. The CDR3 bases are TGTGCTCTTGGGGAAGTAGGATCCTTCCCCCAGTACTGGGGGATAGTTGATAAACTCATCTTT.